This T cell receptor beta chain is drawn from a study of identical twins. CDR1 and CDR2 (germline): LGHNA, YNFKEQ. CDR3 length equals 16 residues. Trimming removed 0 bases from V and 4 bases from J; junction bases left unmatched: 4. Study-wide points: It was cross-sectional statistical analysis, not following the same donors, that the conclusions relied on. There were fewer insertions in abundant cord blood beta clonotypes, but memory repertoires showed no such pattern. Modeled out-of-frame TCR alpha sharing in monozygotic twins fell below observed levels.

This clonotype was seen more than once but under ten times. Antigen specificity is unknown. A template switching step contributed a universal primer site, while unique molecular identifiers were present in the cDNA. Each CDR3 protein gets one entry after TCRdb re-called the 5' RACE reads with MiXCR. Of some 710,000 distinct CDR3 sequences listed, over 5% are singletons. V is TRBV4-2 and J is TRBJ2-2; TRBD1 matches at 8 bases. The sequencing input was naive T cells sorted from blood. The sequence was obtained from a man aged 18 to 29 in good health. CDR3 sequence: CASSQETGGRTGELFF. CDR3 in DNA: TGTGCCAGCAGCCAAGAAACAGGGGGACGCACCGGGGAGCTGTTTTTT.